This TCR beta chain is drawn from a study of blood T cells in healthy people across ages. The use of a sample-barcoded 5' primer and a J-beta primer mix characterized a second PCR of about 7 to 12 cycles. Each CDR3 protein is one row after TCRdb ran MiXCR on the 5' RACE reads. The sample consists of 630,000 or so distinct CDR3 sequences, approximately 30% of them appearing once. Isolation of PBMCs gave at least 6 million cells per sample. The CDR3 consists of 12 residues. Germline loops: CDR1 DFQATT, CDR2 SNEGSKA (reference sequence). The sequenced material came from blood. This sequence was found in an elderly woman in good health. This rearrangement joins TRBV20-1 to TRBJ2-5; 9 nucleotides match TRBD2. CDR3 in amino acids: CRAGGPGNEQYF. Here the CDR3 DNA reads TGCAGGGCGGGAGGGCCCGGCAATGAGCAGTACTTC.